The 2 T cell receptor beta chains reported below all come from one sample, sequenced in a study of cytomegalovirus exposure and HLA in healthy donors (dated by TCRdb to about 2017). Libraries came from the immunoSEQ multiplex PCR assay. For the multiplex PCR, a mixture combining 60 forward primers for TCR Vbeta segments and 13 reverse primers for TCR Jbeta segments was used. In TCRdb, the immuneACCESS table is reduced to in-frame sequences with V and J assigned. These tables do not hold every clone; where another copy was compared, an unresolved V gene accounts for under half, and the others remain unexplained. The sample profile shows 70,000 or so clones; roughly 74% of them were found once. The top ten hold 6.5% to 8.5% of the sample. The source material was PBMCs. The origin of the receptors is a man between 18 and 35 years old in good health and CMV-seropositive.

J is TRBJ2-5 and V is TRBV10-2; D gene uncertain. Per germline, CDR1 WSHSY and CDR2 SAAADI. The CDR3 loop spans 14 amino acids. Trimming removed 3 bases from V and 5 bases from J, with 13 bases in between. CDR3 sequence reads: CASSDAGYVETQYF. The CDR3 DNA sequence: TGCGCCAGCAGTGACGCAGGTTATGTGGAGACCCAGTACTTC.

The V and J genes are TRBV30 and TRBJ1-1; a possible D gene is TRBD1 (5 bases). CDR3 length equals 11 residues. Germline CDR1 GTSNPN, CDR2 SVGIG (reference sequence). V lost 7 bases, J lost 11 bases, and 17 bases lay in between. As DNA, the CDR3 is TGTGCCTACCCGACACCACGGGGGGCTTTCTTT. Translating gives CAYPTPRGAFF. The full variable domain, in which reference TRBV30 and TRBJ1-1 provide the parts outside the CDR3, is SQTIHQWPATLVQPVGSPLSLECTVEGTSNPNLYWYRQAAGRGLQLLFYSVGIGQISSEVPQNLSASRPQDRQFILSSKKLLLSDSGFYLCAYPTPRGAFFGQGTRLTVV.